Listed below are T cell receptor beta chains from one sample, sequenced in a study of shared clonotypes between healthy human individuals. Sequencing used immunoSEQ multiplex PCR; TCRdb keeps in-frame clones, though not all of them. The data contain more than 550,000 clones, around 77% of them singletons. Input material: memory CD4+ T cells sorted from blood. The receptor source for this set is a woman in her thirties in good health. Each CDR3 is given with its conserved first and last residue. D genes are given only for firm matches. Clone size is not always given. Where it is, it says once, few, many or a class for expanded clones.

NA	NA	TRBV6-1	TRBJ1-2	TGTGCCAGCAGTGCCGTGCACCACCGGGGGACTGGCTACACCTTC	CASSAVHHRGTGYTF
TRBD2	NA	TRBV7-9	TRBJ2-3	TGTGCCAGCAGCTCGGAACTTGGGCGGGAGGGCCCGACAGATACGCAGTATTTT	CASSSELGREGPTDTQYF
TRBD1	NA	TRBV27	TRBJ2-7	TGTGCCAGCAGAGGTGCGGGGACAGGGGACTACGAGCAGTACTTC	CASRGAGTGDYEQYF
NA	many	TRBV25-1	TRBJ2-7	TGTGCCAGCAGTGAAGATGAGGAGGGGACCTACGAGCAGTACTTC	CASSEDEEGTYEQYF
NA	NA	TRBV19	TRBJ2-7	TGTGCCAGTACAAACCAGGGACACGGCCCGTACGAGCAGTACTTC	CASTNQGHGPYEQYF
NA	NA	TRBV2	TRBJ2-1	TGTGCCAGCAGTGCGCGAGTCTCCTACAATGAGCAGTTCTTC	CASSARVSYNEQFF
TRBD1	NA	TRBV18	TRBJ1-1	TGTGCCAGCTCACCAAGGACAGGGTTGGACGCTGAAGCTTTCTTT	CASSPRTGLDAEAFF
NA	NA	TRBV28	TRBJ2-7	TGTGCCAGCAGTGCAGGGTTGGCCGTCGGCCAGAACTTCGAGCAGTACTTC	CASSAGLAVGQNFEQYF
TRBD2	NA	TRBV19	TRBJ2-3	TGTGCCAGTAGTATTAGCGGGAAGAGCACAGATACGCAGTATTTT	CASSISGKSTDTQYF
NA	NA	TRBV18	TRBJ1-1	TGTGCCAGCTCACCGGCCCCCCTGAACACTGAAGCTTTCTTT	CASSPAPLNTEAFF
NA	once	TRBV18	TRBJ2-7	TGTGCCAGCTCACAGGACGCCGGACCCTACGAGCAGTACTTC	CASSQDAGPYEQYF
NA	few	TRBV27	TRBJ1-1	TGTGCCAGCAGTTTAAGAGAGAACACTGAAGCTTTCTTT	CASSLRENTEAFF
TRBD2	NA	TRBV28	TRBJ2-1	TGTGCCAGCAGTTACGGAATCAAAGGGACTAGCGGGAGGAGAATCAATGAGCAGTTCTTC	CASSYGIKGTSGRRINEQFF
NA	NA	TRBV11-2	TRBJ2-5	TGTGCCAGCAGCCGAGGTCCGGGGGTAGAAGAGACCCAGTACTTC	CASSRGPGVEETQYF
NA	NA	TRBV27	TRBJ2-6	TGTGCCAGCAGTTTTCGTGGGGCCAACGTCCTGACTTTC	CASSFRGANVLTF
NA	NA	TRBV5-1	TRBJ2-1	TGCGCCAGCAGCTTGGACAGGGTGTCCTACAATGAGCAGTTCTTC	CASSLDRVSYNEQFF
NA	NA	TRBV28	TRBJ2-7	TGTGCCAGCAGTTCCGTTCAGGGTTTTTCAAACGAGCAGTACTTC	CASSSVQGFSNEQYF
NA	once	TRBV29-1	TRBJ1-2	TGCAGCGTCGCCTTGGGGGGTGGTAACTATGGCTACACCTTC	CSVALGGGNYGYTF
NA	once	TRBV7-9	TRBJ1-4	TGTGCCAGCAGCTTAGTTGTCGGTGTAGGAGGGGAGGAAAAACTGTTTTTT	CASSLVVGVGGEEKLFF
TRBD1	few	TRBV9	TRBJ2-5	TGTGCCAGCAGCGCAGCTGGACAGGGACGGGAGACCCAGTACTTC	CASSAAGQGRETQYF
TRBD2	many	TRBV11-3	TRBJ2-2	TGTGCCAGCAGCTTAGGCGGGAGCCAGGCCGGGGAGCTGTTTTTT	CASSLGGSQAGELFF
NA	NA	TRBV7-9	TRBJ2-1	TGTGCCAGCAGCTTGGTGGGCAGGTCCAATGAGCAGTTCTTC	CASSLVGRSNEQFF
NA	NA	TRBV13	TRBJ2-1	TGTGCCAGCAGCGACCGCAGGGGAGGCAATGAGCAGTTCTTC	CASSDRRGGNEQFF
NA	NA	TRBV28	TRBJ1-2	TGTGCCAGCAGCAAATATGGCTACACCTTC	CASSKYGYTF
NA	NA	TRBV28	TRBJ2-7	TGTGCCAGCAGTTTAAACAACGACTACGAGCAGTACTTC	CASSLNNDYEQYF
NA	NA	TRBV5-1	TRBJ1-1	TGCGCCAGCACTAAGACAGGAACGAACACTGAAGCTTTCTTT	CASTKTGTNTEAFF
TRBD2	NA	TRBV7-9	TRBJ2-1	TGTGCCAGCAGCTTCTGGGTTAGCGGGAGGAATGAGCAGTTCTTC	CASSFWVSGRNEQFF
TRBD2	NA	TRBV7-3	TRBJ2-3	TGTGCCAGCAGCCCCGGACTAGTCACAGATACGCAGTATTTT	CASSPGLVTDTQYF
TRBD2	once	TRBV5-4	TRBJ2-7	TGTGCCAGCAGTTCTAGGACTAGCGGGATATACGAGCAGTACTTC	CASSSRTSGIYEQYF
NA	NA	TRBV7-3	TRBJ2-2	TGTGCCAGCAGCTTAACCCAGCGGAGAAGCACCGGGGAGCTGTTTTTT	CASSLTQRRSTGELFF
NA	few	TRBV4-1	TRBJ1-5	TGCGCCAGCAGCCAAGAGCAGTCCAATCAGCCCCAGCATTTT	CASSQEQSNQPQHF
NA	once	TRBV5-1	TRBJ1-1	TGCGCCAGCAGCGGGGGGACGGGCACTGAAGCTTTCTTT	CASSGGTGTEAFF
NA	few	TRBV28	TRBJ2-7	TGTGCGGCGCAGGAGACCTCCTACGAGCAGTACTTC	CAAQETSYEQYF
NA	many	TRBV5-1	TRBJ2-7	TGCGCCAGCAGCTTGGGACAGGACTCCTACGAGCAGTACTTC	CASSLGQDSYEQYF
NA	NA	TRBV4-1	TRBJ1-1	TGCGCCAGCAGCCAGTTCCAAGGGATTGAAGCTTTCTTT	CASSQFQGIEAFF
NA	once	TRBV6-6	TRBJ2-3	TGTGCCAGCAGAGCGGATATCACAGATACGCAGTATTTT	CASRADITDTQYF
NA	NA	TRBV6-5	TRBJ2-7	TGTGCCAGCAGTTACCGGGCGGGCTACGAGCAGTACTTC	CASSYRAGYEQYF
NA	NA	TRBV28	TRBJ1-3	TGTGCCAGCTATACCGGACGGGGAAACACCATATATTTT	CASYTGRGNTIYF
NA	few	TRBV28	TRBJ1-1	TGTGCCAGCAAGGGAGGGACTGAAGCTTTCTTT	CASKGGTEAFF
TRBD2	NA	TRBV6-1	TRBJ2-7	TGTGCCAGCAGTTCCGGACTAGCGGGAGCCAACGAGCAGTACTTC	CASSSGLAGANEQYF
NA	NA	TRBV2	TRBJ2-7	TGTGCCAGCAGTAGGGGGTTCTACGAGCAGTACTTC	CASSRGFYEQYF
NA	NA	TRBV28	TRBJ1-2	TGTGCCAGCAGCCGAACCGATCTGGGGGACGGCTATGGCTACACCTTC	CASSRTDLGDGYGYTF